A single sample is the source of the 14 T cell receptor beta chains below, sequenced in a study of blood T cell repertoires in COVID-19. Repertoires were generated with immunoSEQ multiplex PCR, while TCRdb's copy carries only in-frame clones and drops some. The table includes approximately 65,000 clones, approximately 88% detected once. Material: peripheral blood. The receptors derive from a human donor in a cohort sampled during active COVID-19.

The genes are TRBV21-1 and TRBJ2-7; the table calls TRBD1, which could not be checked here. TRBV21-1 is designated a pseudogene. The CDR3 runs 16 residues. CDR3 nucleotide sequence: TGTGCCAGCACCCAATCTCGGGACAGAGATGTACGAGGGCAGTACTTC. Its protein is CASTQSRDRDVRGQYF.

The gene calls are TRBV29-1 and TRBJ2-5; D is possibly TRBD2 (5 bases). Germline lookup yields CDR1 SQVTM and CDR2 ANQGSEA. The CDR3 runs 12 residues. The V end was cut by 7 bases, the J end by 3 bases, with 12 bases between. The CDR3 sequence: CSARPGEETQYF. CDR3 coding DNA: TGCAGCGCCCGCCCCGGGGAAGAGACCCAGTACTTC.

The chain combines TRBV15 with TRBJ2-2, with TRBD2 matching 8 bases. The length of the CDR3 is 16 residues. With 1 base clipped from V and 10 bases from J, the junction kept 11 bases outside the gene matches. From germline, CDR1 is LNHNV and CDR2 YYDKDF (reference sequence). The CDR3 protein is CATSRAPPGLDSELFF. For the CDR3, the DNA is TGTGCCACCAGCAGAGCCCCCCCGGGACTAGATTCGGAGCTGTTTTTT.

The rearrangement links TRBV3-1 (or the pseudogene TRBV3-2) to TRBJ1-5; a weak D match, TRBD1 (6 bases). This CDR3 contains 12 residues. Trimming took off 2 bases at V and 7 bases at J, with 6 bases between the two ends. The V gene's germline CDR1 is LGHDT and CDR2 YNNKEL (reference sequence). In nucleotides, the CDR3 is TGTGCCAGCAGCCAACAGGGGCAGCCCCAGCATTTT. It codes for CASSQQGQPQHF.

V usage is TRBV6-1 and J usage is TRBJ2-5, with TRBD1 as a possible D gene (5 bases). This CDR3 spans 16 amino acids. Germline loops: CDR1 MNHNS, CDR2 SASEGT. V shed 1 base and J shed 7 bases, with 19 bases lying between them. This CDR3 reads CASSEEAGFSYRTQYF. The CDR3 DNA reads as TGTGCCAGCAGTGAAGAAGCAGGGTTCTCCTACCGGACCCAGTACTTC.

This rearrangement joins TRBV5-1 to TRBJ2-1; 14 bases are a match to TRBD2. The V and J ends lost 4 bases and 7 bases, in that order; junction bases with no gene match: 7. The germline gives CDR1 SGHRS, CDR2 YFSETQ. The CDR3 length is 16 residues. In DNA form, the CDR3 reads TGCGCCAGCAGCCCACGGACTAGCGGGGGGTCGAATGAGCAGTTCTTC. Translation gives CASSPRTSGGSNEQFF.

The chain links TRBV19 to TRBJ2-7; TRBD1 is a possible D gene (6 bases). CDR3 length: 14 amino acids. Germline V gene lookup returns CDR1 LNHDA and CDR2 SQIVND (reference sequence). V lost 5 bases and J 3 bases, leaving 14 bases between the germline ends. The CDR3, as DNA: TGTGCCAGTAGTCCCAACCCGGGACACTACGAGCAGTACTTC. Protein sequence: CASSPNPGHYEQYF. The whole variable domain, filled in from reference TRBV19 and TRBJ2-7, reads DGGITQSPKYLFRKEGQNVTLSCEQNLNHDAMYWYRQDPGQGLRLIYYSQIVNDFQKGDIAEGYSVSREKKESFPLTVTSAQKNPTAFYLCASSPNPGHYEQYFGPGTRLTVT.

The rearrangement joins TRBV5-1 to TRBJ1-3; 7 bases line up with TRBD1. CDR3 length: 14 amino acids. The V gene end was trimmed by 1 base and the J gene end by 2 bases; junction bases not matched to a gene: 0. Germline V gives CDR1 SGHRS, CDR2 YFSETQ. The CDR3 loop is CASSLTGAGNTIYF. Written as DNA, the CDR3 is TGCGCCAGCAGCTTGACAGGGGCTGGAAACACCATATATTTT.

CDR3 loop: CASSGLAGENLSYNEQFF. The CDR3, as DNA: TGTGCCAGCAGTGGACTAGCGGGAGAAAATTTATCCTACAATGAGCAGTTCTTC. The chain couples TRBV27 to TRBJ2-1, with 13 bases lining up with TRBD2. This CDR3 is 18 amino acids long. Looked up from germline, CDR1 is MNHEY and CDR2 is SMNVEV (reference sequence). V was pared by 5 bases and J by 1 base, with 8 bases of the junction left unmatched.

This clone was observed a few times. The chain couples TRBV7-3 to TRBJ1-1; TRBD1 matches at 8 bases. After removal of 2 bases from V and 4 bases from J, the junction contained 0 bases not matched to a gene. Germline CDR1 reads SGHTA; CDR2 reads FQGTGA. The CDR3 has 13 amino acids. CDR3: CASSLDRGTEAFF. DNA for the CDR3: TGTGCCAGCAGCTTAGACAGGGGCACTGAAGCTTTCTTT.

This clone was seen just once. The V call is TRBV5-6, the J call TRBJ1-5, with TRBD1 matching 10 bases. Germline V CDR1 and CDR2: SGHDT, YYEEEE. Losses at the gene ends were 0 bases for V and 3 bases for J; bases not matched to a gene: 3. The length of the CDR3 is 16 residues. The CDR3 is CASSLAGTGVNQPQHF. DNA of the CDR3: TGTGCCAGCAGCTTGGCAGGGACAGGGGTCAATCAGCCCCAGCATTTT.

The genes are TRBV5-8 and TRBJ2-1; 10 bases line up with TRBD1. V lost 3 bases to trimming and J lost 4 bases; unmatched junction nucleotides: 4. Germline V gives CDR1 SGHTS, CDR2 YDEGEE. This CDR3 has 15 amino acids. The CDR3 loop is CASSSGTGVYNEQFF. CDR3 sequence (DNA): TGTGCCAGCAGCTCCGGGACAGGGGTATACAATGAGCAGTTCTTC.

The CDR3 DNA follows: TGTGCCAGCAGCTTGGGGACAGGCGAGACCCAGTACTTC. Protein sequence: CASSLGTGETQYF. The V and J genes are TRBV5-6 and TRBJ2-5; 7 bases agree with TRBD1. Trimming cost V 0 bases and J 5 bases; bases outside gene matches: 1. The CDR3 spans 13 residues. In germline, CDR1 is SGHDT, CDR2 YYEEEE.

The V call is TRBV2, the J call TRBJ2-7; TRBD2 matches 9 bases. Germline V gene sequence: CDR1 SNHLY, CDR2 FYNNEI. The CDR3 consists of 15 residues. The ends lost 6 bases at V and 6 bases at J; junction bases unmatched: 12. The CDR3 sequence: CASRPGAGGPREQYF. The DNA for the CDR3 is TGTGCCAGCAGACCGGGGGCGGGAGGGCCCCGCGAGCAGTACTTC. The variable domain in full, with the rest retrieved from reference TRBV2 and TRBJ2-7, is EPEVTQTPSHQVTQMGQEVILRCVPISNHLYFYWYRQILGQKVEFLVSFYNNEISEKSEIFDDQFSVERPDGSNFTLKIRSTKLEDSAMYFCASRPGAGGPREQYFGPGTRLTVT.